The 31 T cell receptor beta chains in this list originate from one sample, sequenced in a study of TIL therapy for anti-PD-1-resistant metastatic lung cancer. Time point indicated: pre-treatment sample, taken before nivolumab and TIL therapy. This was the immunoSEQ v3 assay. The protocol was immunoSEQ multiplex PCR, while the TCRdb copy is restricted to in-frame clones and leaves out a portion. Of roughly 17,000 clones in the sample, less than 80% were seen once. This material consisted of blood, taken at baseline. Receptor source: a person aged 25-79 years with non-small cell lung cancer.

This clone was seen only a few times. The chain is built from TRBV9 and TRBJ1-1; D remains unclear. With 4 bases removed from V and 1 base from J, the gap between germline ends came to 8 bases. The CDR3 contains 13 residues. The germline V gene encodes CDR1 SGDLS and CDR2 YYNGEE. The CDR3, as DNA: TGTGCCAGCAGCCCCCGCTGGAACACTGAAGCTTTCTTT. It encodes CASSPRWNTEAFF.

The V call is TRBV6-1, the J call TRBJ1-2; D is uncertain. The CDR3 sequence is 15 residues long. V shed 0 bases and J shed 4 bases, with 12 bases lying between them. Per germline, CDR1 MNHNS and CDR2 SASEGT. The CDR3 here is CASSEAGLLGYGYTF. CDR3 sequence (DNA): TGTGCCAGCAGTGAAGCAGGGCTCTTGGGCTATGGCTACACCTTC.

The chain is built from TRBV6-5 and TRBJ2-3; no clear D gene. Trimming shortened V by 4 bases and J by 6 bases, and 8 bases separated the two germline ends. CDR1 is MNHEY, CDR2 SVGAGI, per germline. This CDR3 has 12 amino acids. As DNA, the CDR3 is TGTGCCAGCAGTTTTCGAGAGGATACGCAGTATTTT. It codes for CASSFREDTQYF.

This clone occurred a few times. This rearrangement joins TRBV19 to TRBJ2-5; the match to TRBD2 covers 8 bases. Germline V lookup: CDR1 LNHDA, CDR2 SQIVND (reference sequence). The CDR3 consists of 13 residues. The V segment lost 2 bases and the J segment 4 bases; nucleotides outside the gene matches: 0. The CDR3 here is CASSISGGETQYF. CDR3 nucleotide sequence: TGTGCCAGTAGTATAAGCGGGGGAGAGACCCAGTACTTC.

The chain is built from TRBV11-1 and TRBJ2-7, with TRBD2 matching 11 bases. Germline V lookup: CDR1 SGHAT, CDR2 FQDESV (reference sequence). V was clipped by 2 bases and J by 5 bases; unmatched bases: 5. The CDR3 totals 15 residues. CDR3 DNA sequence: TGTGCCAGCAGCTTACCTAGCGGGGGGATCGACGAGCAGTACTTC. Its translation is CASSLPSGGIDEQYF. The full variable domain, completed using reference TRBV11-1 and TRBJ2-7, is EAEVAQSPRYKITEKSQAVAFWCDPISGHATLYWYRQILGQGPELLVQFQDESVVDDSQLPKDRFSAERLKGVDSTLKIQPAELGDSAMYLCASSLPSGGIDEQYFGPGTRLTVT.

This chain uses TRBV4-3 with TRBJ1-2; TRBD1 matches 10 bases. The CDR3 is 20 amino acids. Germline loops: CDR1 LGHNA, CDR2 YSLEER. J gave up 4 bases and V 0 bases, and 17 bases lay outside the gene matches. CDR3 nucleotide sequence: TGCGCCAGCAGCCAAGATTGGATTGGGACAGGGGAGATGAGTGGCTATGGCTACACCTTC. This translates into CASSQDWIGTGEMSGYGYTF.

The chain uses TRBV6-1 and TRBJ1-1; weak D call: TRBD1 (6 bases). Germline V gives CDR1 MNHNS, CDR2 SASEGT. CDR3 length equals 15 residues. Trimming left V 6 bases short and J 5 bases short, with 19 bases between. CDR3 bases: TGTGCCAGCAGACGGGGGGGCGCTCGTGATACTGAAGCTTTCTTT. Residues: CASRRGGARDTEAFF.

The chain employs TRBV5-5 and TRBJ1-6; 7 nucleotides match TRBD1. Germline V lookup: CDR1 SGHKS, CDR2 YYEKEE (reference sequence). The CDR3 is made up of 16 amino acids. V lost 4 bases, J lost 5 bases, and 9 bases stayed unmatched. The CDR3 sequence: CASSRTSGTDNSPLHF. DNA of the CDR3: TGTGCCAGCAGCCGAACATCCGGGACAGATAATTCACCCCTCCACTTT.

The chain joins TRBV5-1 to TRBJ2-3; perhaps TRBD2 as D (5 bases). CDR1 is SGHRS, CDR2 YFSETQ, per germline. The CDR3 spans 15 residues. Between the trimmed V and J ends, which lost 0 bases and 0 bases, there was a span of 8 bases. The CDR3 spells CASSLERYSTDTQYF. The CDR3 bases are TGCGCCAGCAGCTTGGAGCGGTATAGCACAGATACGCAGTATTTT.

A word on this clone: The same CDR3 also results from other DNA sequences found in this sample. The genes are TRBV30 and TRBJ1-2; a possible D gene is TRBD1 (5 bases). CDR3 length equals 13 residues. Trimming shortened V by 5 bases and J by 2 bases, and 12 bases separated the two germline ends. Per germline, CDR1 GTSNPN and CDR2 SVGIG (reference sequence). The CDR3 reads CAWQGTPNYGYTF. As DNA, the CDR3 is TGTGCCTGGCAGGGCACACCAAACTATGGCTACACCTTC.

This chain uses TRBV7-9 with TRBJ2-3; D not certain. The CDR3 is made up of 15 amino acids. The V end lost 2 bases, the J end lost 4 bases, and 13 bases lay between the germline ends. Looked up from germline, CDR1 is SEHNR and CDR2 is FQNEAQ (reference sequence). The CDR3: CASSLKGIRADTQYF. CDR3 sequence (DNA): TGTGCCAGCAGCTTAAAGGGAATTCGAGCAGATACGCAGTATTTT.

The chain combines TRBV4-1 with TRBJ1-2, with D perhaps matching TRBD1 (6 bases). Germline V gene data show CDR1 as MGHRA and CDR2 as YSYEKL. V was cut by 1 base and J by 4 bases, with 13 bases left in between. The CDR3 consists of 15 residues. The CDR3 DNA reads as TGCGCCAGCAGCCAAGTACTCGGACAGCCCTATGGCTACACCTTC. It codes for CASSQVLGQPYGYTF.

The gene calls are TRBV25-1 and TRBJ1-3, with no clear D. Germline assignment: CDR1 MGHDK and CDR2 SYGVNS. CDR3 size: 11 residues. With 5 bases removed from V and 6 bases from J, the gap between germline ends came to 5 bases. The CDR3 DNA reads TGTGCCAGCAGTTGGGAAAACACCATATATTTT. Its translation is CASSWENTIYF.

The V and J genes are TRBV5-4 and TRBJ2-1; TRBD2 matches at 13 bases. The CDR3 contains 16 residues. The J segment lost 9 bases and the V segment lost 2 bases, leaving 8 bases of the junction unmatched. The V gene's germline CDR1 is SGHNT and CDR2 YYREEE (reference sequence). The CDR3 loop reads CASSFPTSGGASEQFF. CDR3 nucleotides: TGTGCCAGCAGCTTCCCTACTAGCGGGGGGGCCAGTGAGCAGTTCTTC.

CDR3 loop: CAISEGLAGGTGDQETQYF. In DNA form, the CDR3 reads TGTGCCATCAGTGAGGGCCTAGCGGGGGGAACCGGAGACCAAGAGACCCAGTACTTC. The chain employs TRBV10-3 and TRBJ2-5, with 11 bases aligning to TRBD2. Germline CDR1 is ENHRY and CDR2 is SYGVKD. There are 19 residues in the CDR3. After removal of 2 bases from V and 0 bases from J, the junction contained 11 bases not matched to a gene.

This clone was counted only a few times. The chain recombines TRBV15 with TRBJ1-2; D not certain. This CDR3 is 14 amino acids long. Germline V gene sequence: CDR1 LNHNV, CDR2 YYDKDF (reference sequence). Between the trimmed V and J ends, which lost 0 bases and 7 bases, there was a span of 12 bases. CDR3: CATSRDTQVGGYTF. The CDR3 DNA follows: TGTGCCACCAGCAGAGATACCCAGGTTGGTGGCTACACCTTC.

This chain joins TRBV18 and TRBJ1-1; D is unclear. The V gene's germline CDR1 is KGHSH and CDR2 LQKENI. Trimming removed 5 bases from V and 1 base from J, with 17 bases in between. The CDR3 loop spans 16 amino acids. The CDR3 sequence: CASSEGLVASNTEAFF. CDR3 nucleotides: TGTGCCAGCTCAGAAGGTCTTGTAGCGTCGAACACTGAAGCTTTCTTT.

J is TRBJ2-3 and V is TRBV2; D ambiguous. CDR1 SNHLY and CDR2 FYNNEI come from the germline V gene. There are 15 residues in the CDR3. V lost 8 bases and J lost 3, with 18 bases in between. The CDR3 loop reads CASGLLQVGTDTQYF. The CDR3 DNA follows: TGTGCCAGCGGGCTACTTCAGGTCGGAACAGATACGCAGTATTTT.

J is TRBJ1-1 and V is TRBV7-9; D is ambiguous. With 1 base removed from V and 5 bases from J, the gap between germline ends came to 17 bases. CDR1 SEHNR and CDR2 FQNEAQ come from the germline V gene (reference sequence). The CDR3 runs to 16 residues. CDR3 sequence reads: CASSLVPSEVGTEAFF. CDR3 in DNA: TGTGCCAGCAGCTTAGTTCCCTCTGAGGTGGGGACTGAAGCTTTCTTT.

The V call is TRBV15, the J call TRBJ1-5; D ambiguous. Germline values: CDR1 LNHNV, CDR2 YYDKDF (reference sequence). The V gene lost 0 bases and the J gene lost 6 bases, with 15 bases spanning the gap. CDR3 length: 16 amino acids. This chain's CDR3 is CATSRDLGKGRQPQHF. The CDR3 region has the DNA TGTGCCACCAGCAGAGATCTGGGAAAGGGCCGTCAGCCCCAGCATTTT.

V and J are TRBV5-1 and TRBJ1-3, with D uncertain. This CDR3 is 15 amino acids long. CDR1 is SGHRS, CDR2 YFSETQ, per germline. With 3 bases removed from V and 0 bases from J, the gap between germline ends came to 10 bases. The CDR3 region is CASSSGLNSGNTIYF. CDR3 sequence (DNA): TGCGCCAGCAGCTCTGGACTCAACTCTGGAAACACCATATATTTT. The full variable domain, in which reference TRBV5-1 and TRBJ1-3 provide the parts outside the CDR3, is KAGVTQTPRYLIKTRGQQVTLSCSPISGHRSVSWYQQTPGQGLQFLFEYFSETQRNKGNFPGRFSGRQFSNSRSEMNVSTLELGDSALYLCASSSGLNSGNTIYFGEGSWLTVV.

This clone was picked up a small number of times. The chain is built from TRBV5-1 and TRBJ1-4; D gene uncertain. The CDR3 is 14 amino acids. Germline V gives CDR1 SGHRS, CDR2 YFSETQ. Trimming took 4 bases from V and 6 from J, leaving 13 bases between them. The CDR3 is CASSEDGPDEKLFF. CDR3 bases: TGCGCCAGCAGCGAGGACGGCCCCGATGAAAAACTGTTTTTT.

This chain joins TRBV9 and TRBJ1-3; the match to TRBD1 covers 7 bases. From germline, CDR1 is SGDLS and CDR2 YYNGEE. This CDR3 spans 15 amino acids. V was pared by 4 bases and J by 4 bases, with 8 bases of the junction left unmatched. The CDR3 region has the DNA TGTGCCAGCAGCCCTCATGGAGGGGGCGGAAACACCATATATTTT. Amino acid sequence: CASSPHGGGGNTIYF.

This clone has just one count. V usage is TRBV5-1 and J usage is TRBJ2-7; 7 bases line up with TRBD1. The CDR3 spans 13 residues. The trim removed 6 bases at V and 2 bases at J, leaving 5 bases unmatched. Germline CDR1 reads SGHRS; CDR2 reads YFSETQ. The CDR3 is CASTQTGPYEQYF. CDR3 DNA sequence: TGCGCCAGCACCCAGACAGGGCCCTACGAGCAGTACTTC.

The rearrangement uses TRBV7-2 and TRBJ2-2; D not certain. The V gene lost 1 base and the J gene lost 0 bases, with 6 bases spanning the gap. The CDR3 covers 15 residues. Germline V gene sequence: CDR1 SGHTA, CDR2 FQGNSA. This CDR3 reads CASSLGLANTGELFF. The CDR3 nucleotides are TGTGCCAGCAGCTTAGGGTTGGCGAACACCGGGGAGCTGTTTTTT.

CDR3 region: CASSQVDGENYGYTF. CDR3 nucleotide sequence: TGTGCCAGCAGCCAGGTTGACGGCGAAAACTATGGCTACACCTTC. This chain uses TRBV6-1 with TRBJ1-2; the D is unclear. Per the germline V gene, CDR1 is MNHNS and CDR2 is SASEGT. V shed 6 bases and J shed 2 bases, with 16 bases lying between them. The CDR3 runs 15 residues.

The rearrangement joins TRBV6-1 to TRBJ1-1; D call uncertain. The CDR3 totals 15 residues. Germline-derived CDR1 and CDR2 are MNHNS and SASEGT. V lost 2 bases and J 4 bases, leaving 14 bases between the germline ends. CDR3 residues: CASSEFRSGGTEAFF. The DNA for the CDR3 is TGTGCCAGCAGTGAATTTAGGTCGGGAGGCACTGAAGCTTTCTTT.

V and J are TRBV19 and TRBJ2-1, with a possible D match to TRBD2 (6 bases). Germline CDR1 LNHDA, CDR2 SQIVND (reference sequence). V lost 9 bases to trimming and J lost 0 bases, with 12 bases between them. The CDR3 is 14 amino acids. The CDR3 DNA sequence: TGTGCCAGCGGGGGAACCTCCTCCTACAATGAGCAGTTCTTC. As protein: CASGGTSSYNEQFF. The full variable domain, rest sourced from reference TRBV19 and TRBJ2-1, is DGGITQSPKYLFRKEGQNVTLSCEQNLNHDAMYWYRQDPGQGLRLIYYSQIVNDFQKGDIAEGYSVSREKKESFPLTVTSAQKNPTAFYLCASGGTSSYNEQFFGPGTRLTVL.

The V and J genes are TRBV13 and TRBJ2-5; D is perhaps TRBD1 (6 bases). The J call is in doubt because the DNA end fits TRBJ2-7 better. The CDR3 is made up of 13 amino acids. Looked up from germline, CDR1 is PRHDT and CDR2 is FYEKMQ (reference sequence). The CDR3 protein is CASTNEGDYEQYF. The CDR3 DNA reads TGTGCCAGCACCAACGAGGGGGACTACGAGCAGTACTTC.

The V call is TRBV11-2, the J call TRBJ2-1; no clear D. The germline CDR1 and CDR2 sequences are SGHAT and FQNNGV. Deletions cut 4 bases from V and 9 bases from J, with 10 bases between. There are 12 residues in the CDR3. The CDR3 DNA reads TGTGCCAGCAGCTCACCTGTGAGTGAGCAGTTCTTC. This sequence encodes CASSSPVSEQFF.

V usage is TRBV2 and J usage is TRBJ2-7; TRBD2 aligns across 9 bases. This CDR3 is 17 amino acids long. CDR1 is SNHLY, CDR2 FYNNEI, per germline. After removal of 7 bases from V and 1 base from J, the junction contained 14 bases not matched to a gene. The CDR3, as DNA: TGTGCCAGCACTCTGACCACCACTAGCGGGCTGTCCTACGAGCAGTACTTC. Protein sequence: CASTLTTTSGLSYEQYF.